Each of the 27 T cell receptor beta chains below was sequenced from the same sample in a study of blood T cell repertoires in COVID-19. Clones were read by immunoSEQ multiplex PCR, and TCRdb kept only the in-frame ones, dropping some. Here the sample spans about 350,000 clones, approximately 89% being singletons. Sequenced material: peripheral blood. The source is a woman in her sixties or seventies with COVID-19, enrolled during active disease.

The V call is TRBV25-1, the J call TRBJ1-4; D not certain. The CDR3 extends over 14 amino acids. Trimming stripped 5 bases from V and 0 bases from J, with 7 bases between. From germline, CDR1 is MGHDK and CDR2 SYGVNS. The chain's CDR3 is CASSLLATNEKLFF. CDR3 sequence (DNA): TGTGCCAGCAGTCTTCTAGCAACTAATGAAAAACTGTTTTTT. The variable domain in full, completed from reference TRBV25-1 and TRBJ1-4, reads EADIYQTPRYLVIGTGKKITLECSQTMGHDKMYWYQQDPGMELHLIHYSYGVNSTEKGDLSSESTVSRIRTEHFPLTLESARPSHTSQYLCASSLLATNEKLFFGSGTQLSVL.

The CDR3 sequence: CASSDRAGGQPQHF. CDR3 nucleotides: TGTGCCAGCAGTGACAGGGCAGGGGGCCAGCCCCAGCATTTT. This rearrangement joins TRBV6-4 to TRBJ1-5; 8 bases fit TRBD1. Germline CDR1 and CDR2: MRHNA and SNTAGT. The CDR3 spans 14 residues. The V and J ends lost 2 bases and 7 bases, in that order; junction bases with no gene match: 4.

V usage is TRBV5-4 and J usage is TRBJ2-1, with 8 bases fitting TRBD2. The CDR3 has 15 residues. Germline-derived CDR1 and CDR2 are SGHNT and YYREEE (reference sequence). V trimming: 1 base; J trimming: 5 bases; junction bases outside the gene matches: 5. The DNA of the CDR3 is TGTGCCAGCAGCTTGACGTTAGCGGGGAACAATGAGCAGTTCTTC. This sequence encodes CASSLTLAGNNEQFF.

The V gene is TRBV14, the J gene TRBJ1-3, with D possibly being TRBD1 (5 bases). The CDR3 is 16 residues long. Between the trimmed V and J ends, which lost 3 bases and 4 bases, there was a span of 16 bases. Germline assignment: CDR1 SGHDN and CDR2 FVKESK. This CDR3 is CASSQGRQLRGNTIYF. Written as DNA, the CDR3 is TGTGCCAGCAGCCAGGGTAGACAGCTTCGCGGAAACACCATATATTTT.

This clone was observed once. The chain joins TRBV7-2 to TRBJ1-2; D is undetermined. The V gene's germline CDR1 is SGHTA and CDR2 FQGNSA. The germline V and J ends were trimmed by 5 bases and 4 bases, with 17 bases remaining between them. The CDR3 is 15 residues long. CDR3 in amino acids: CASSPQRGLSYGYTF. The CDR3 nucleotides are TGTGCCAGCAGCCCTCAACGCGGGCTCTCCTATGGCTACACCTTC.

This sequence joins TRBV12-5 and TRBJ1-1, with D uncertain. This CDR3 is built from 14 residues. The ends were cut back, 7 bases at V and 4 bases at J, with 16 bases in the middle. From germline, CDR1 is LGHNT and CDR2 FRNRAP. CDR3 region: CASARRRTSTEAFF. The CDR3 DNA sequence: TGTGCTAGTGCCAGAAGGCGGACTAGCACTGAAGCTTTCTTT.

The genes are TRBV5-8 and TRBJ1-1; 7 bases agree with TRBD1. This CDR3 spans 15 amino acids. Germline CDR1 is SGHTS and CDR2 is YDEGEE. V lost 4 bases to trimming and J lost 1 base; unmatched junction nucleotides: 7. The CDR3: CASSQPGGRNTEAFF. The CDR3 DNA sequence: TGTGCCAGCAGCCAACCAGGGGGAAGGAACACTGAAGCTTTCTTT.

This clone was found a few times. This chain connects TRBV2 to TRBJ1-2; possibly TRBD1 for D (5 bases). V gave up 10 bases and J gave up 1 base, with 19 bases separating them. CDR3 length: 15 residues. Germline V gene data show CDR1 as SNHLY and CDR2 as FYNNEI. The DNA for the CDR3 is TGTGCCAAGTCCTACCGCGGGACGGTTAACTATGGCTACACCTTC. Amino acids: CAKSYRGTVNYGYTF.

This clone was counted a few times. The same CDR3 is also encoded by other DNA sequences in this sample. This chain's CDR3 is CASSLDSSNQPQHF. CDR3 coding DNA: TGTGCCAGCAGCTTAGACAGTAGCAATCAGCCCCAGCATTTT. This chain joins TRBV7-2 and TRBJ1-5; D gene ambiguous. The CDR3 loop spans 14 amino acids. The V gene's germline CDR1 is SGHTA and CDR2 FQGNSA. V was trimmed by 1 base and J by 0 bases, leaving 4 bases between them. Complete variable domain (other parts from reference TRBV7-2 and TRBJ1-5): GAGVSQSPSNKVTEKGKDVELRCDPISGHTALYWYRQSLGQGLEFLIYFQGNSAPDKSGLPSDRFSAERTGGSVSTLTIQRTQQEDSAVYLCASSLDSSNQPQHFGDGTRLSIL.

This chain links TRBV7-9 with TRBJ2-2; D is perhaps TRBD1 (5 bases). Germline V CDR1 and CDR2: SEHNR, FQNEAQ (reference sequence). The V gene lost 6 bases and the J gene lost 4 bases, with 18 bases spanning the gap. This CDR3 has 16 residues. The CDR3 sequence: CASSTTGTSGTGELFF. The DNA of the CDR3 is TGTGCCAGCAGTACAACAGGAACCTCGGGCACCGGGGAGCTGTTTTTT.

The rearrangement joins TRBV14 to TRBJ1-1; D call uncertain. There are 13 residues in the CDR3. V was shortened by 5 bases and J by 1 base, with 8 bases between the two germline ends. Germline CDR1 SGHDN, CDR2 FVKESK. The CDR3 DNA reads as TGTGCCAGCAGCATCCTTAGGAACACTGAAGCTTTCTTT. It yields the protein CASSILRNTEAFF.

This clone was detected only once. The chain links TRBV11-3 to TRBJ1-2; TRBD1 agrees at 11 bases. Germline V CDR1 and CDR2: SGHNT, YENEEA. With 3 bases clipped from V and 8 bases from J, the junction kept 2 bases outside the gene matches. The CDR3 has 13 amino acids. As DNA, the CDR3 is TGTGCCAGCAGCTTGGGACAGGGGGTAGGCTACACCTTC. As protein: CASSLGQGVGYTF.

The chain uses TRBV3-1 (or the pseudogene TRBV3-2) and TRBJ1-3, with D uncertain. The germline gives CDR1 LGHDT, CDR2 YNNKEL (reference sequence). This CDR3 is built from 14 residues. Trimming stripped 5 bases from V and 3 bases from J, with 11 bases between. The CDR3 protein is CASSTGSVGNTIYF. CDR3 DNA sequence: TGTGCCAGCAGCACCGGGTCAGTTGGAAACACCATATATTTT.

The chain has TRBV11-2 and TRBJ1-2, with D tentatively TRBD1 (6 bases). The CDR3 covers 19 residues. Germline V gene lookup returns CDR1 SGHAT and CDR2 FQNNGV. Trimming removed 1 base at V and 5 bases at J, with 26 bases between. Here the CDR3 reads CASSLGVGRQASGAYGYTF. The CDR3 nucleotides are TGTGCCAGCAGCTTAGGGGTGGGGAGACAGGCCAGTGGGGCGTATGGCTACACCTTC.

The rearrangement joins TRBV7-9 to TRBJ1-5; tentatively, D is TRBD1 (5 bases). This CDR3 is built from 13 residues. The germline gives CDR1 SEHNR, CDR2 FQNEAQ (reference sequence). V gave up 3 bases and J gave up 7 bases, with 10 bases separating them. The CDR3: CASSLGGEQPQHF. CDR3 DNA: TGTGCCAGCAGCTTGGGGGGAGAACAGCCCCAGCATTTT.

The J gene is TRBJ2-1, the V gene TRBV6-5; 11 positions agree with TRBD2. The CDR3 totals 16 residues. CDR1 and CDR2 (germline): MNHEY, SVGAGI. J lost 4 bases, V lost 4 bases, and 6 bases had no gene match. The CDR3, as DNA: TGTGCCAGCAGTTCCCTACTAGCGGGGGCATACAATGAGCAGTTCTTC. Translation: CASSSLLAGAYNEQFF.

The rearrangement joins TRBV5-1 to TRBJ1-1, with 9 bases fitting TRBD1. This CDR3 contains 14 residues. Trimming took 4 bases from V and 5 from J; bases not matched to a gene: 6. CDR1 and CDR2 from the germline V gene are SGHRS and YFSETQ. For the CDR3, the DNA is TGCGCCAGCAGCCCCAGGACAGGGGAGACTGAAGCTTTCTTT. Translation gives CASSPRTGETEAFF.

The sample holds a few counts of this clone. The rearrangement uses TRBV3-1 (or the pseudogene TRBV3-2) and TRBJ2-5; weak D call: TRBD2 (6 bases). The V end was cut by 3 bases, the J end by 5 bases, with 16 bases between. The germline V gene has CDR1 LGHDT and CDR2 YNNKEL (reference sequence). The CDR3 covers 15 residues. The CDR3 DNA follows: TGTGCCAGCAGCCAGGAGGGAGCGTCGTTGGAGACCCAGTACTTC. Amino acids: CASSQEGASLETQYF.

The CDR3 region has the DNA TGCGCCAGCAGCACCGCGGGAAGGGACACTGAAGCTTTCTTT. It is translated as CASSTAGRDTEAFF. V gene TRBV5-1 combines with J gene TRBJ1-1; D unresolved. V was cut by 4 bases and J by 3 bases, with 13 bases left in between. The germline V gene encodes CDR1 SGHRS and CDR2 YFSETQ. CDR3 length: 14 amino acids.

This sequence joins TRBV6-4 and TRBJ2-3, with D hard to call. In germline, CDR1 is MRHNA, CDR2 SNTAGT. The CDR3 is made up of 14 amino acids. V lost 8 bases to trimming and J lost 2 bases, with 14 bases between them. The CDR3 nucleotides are TGTGCCAGCGCCCGCGCACTCTTCACAGATACGCAGTATTTT. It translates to CASARALFTDTQYF.

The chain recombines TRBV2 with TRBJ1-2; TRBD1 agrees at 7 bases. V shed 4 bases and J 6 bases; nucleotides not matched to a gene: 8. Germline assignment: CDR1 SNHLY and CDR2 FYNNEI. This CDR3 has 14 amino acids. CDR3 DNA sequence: TGTGCCAGCAGTGTACGGACAGGCCTAGATGGCTACACCTTC. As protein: CASSVRTGLDGYTF.

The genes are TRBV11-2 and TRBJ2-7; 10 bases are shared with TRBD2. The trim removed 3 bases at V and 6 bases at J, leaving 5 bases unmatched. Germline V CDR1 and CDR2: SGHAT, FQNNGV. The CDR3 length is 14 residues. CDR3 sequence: CASSFSSGGAEQYF. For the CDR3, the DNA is TGTGCCAGCAGCTTTTCCAGCGGGGGGGCCGAGCAGTACTTC.

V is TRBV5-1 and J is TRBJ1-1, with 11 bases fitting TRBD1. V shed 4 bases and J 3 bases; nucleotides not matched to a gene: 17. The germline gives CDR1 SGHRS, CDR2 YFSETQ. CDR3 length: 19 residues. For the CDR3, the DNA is TGCGCCAGCAGCATTGGGTGGAGGACAGGGGGCGTTGAGGACACTGAAGCTTTCTTT. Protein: CASSIGWRTGGVEDTEAFF.

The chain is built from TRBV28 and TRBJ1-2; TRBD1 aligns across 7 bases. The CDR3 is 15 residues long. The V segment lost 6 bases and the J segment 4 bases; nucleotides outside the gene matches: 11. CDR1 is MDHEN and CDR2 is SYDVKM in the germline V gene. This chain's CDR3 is CASRATGAGGYGYTF. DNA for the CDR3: TGTGCCAGCAGGGCCACAGGGGCGGGTGGCTATGGCTACACCTTC.

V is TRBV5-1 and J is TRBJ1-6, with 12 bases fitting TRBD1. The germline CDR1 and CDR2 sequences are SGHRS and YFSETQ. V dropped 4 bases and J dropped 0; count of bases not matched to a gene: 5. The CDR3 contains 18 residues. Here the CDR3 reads CASSDPGQGASYNSPLHF. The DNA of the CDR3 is TGCGCCAGCAGCGATCCGGGACAGGGGGCCTCCTATAATTCACCCCTCCACTTT.

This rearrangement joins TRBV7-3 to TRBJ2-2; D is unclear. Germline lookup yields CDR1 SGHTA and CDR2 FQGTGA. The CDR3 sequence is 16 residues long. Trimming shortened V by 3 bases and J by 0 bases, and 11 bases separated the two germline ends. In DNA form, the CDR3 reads TGTGCCAGCAGCTTTTCGGTCCGTGCGAACACCGGGGAGCTGTTTTTT. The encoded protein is CASSFSVRANTGELFF.

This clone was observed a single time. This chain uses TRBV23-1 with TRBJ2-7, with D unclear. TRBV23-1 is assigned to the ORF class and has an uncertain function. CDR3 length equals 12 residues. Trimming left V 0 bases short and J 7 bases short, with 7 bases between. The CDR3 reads CASSQSRSEQYF. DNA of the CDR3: TGCGCCAGCAGTCAATCGAGGTCAGAGCAGTACTTC.